The clone carrying this TCR beta chain has a count of ten or more. Its matching antigen is unknown. This sample was taken from a study of early T cells in non-severe SARS-CoV-2 infection. This CDR3 contains 13 residues. CDR1 is SEHNR, CDR2 FQNEAQ, per germline (reference sequence). The V and J ends lost 5 bases and 3 bases respectively, with 10 bases between them. Whole-study findings and limits: In VDJdb matching, anti-spike CD8 responses were favored while private and CD4 specificities went missing.

Separate cDNA molecules each had unique molecular identifiers attached to them. TCRdb fed the 5' RACE reads into MiXCR, producing one record per CDR3 protein. The table includes over 55,000 distinct CDR3 sequences, approximately 13% detected once. The sample in question was whole blood, obtained at baseline. This receptor was obtained from an adult who was a healthcare worker with PCR-confirmed SARS-CoV-2 infection or an uninfected control (not recorded which). The rearrangement uses TRBV7-9 and TRBJ1-2, with D maybe TRBD1 (6 bases). The CDR3 DNA sequence: TGTGCCAGCAGCCCCAGGGGCTACTATGGCTACACCTTC. Its protein is CASSPRGYYGYTF.